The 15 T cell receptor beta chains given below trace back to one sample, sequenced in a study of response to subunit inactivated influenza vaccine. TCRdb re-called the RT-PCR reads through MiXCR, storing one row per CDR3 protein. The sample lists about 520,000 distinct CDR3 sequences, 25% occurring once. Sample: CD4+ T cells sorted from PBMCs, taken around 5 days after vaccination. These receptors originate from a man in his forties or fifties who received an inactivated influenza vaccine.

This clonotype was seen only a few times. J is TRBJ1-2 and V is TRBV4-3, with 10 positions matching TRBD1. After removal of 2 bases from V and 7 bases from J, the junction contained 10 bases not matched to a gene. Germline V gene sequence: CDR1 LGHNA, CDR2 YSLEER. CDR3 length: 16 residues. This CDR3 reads CASSQLAPGQGSGYTF. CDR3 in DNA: TGCGCCAGCAGCCAACTGGCCCCGGGACAGGGGTCTGGCTACACCTTC.

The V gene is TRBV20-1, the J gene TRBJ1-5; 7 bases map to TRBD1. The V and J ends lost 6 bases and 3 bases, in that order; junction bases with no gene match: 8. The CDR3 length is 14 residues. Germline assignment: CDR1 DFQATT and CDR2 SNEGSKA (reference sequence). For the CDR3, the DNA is TGCAGTGCCGTTAGGGGGCCGAACAATCAGCCCCAGCATTTT. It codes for CSAVRGPNNQPQHF.

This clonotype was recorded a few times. The CDR3 region is CASSLRGAGRGNTEAFF. CDR3 nucleotides: TGTGCCAGCAGTTTAAGGGGCGCAGGGCGTGGGAACACTGAAGCTTTCTTT. This chain joins TRBV28 and TRBJ1-1; perhaps TRBD1 as D (5 bases). The V gene lost 2 bases and the J gene lost 1 base, with 17 bases spanning the gap. The CDR3 totals 17 residues. The V gene's germline CDR1 is MDHEN and CDR2 SYDVKM.

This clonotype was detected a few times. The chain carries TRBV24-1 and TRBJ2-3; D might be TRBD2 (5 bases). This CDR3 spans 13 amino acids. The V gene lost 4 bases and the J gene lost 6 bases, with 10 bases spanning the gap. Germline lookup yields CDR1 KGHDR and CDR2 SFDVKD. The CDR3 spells CATSESGPDTQYF. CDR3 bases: TGTGCCACCAGTGAAAGCGGACCCGATACGCAGTATTTT.

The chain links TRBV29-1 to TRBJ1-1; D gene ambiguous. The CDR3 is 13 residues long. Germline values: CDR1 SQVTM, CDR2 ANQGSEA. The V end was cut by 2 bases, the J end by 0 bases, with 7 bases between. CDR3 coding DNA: TGCAGCGTTGAAACACTGATGAACACTGAAGCTTTCTTT. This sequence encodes CSVETLMNTEAFF.

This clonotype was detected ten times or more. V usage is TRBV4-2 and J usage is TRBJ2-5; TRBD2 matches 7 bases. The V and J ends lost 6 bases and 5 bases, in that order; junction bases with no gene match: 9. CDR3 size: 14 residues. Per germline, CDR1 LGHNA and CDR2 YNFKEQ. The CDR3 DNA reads TGTGCCAGCAGTGCGGCGGGAGTGGGGGAGACCCAGTACTTC. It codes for CASSAAGVGETQYF.

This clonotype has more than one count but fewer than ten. Here the CDR3 reads CSARGVTGGNNEQFF. The CDR3, as DNA: TGCAGTGCTAGGGGGGTGACAGGTGGGAACAATGAGCAGTTCTTC. The chain is built from TRBV20-1 and TRBJ2-1; a possible D gene is TRBD1 (6 bases). V lost 3 bases and J lost 5, with 17 bases in between. CDR3 length equals 15 residues. Germline V gives CDR1 DFQATT, CDR2 SNEGSKA (reference sequence).

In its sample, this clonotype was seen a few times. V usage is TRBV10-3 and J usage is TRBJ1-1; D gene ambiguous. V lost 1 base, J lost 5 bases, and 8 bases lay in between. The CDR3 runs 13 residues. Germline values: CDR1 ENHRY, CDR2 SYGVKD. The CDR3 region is CAISEFSGTEAFF. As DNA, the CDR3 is TGTGCCATCAGTGAGTTCTCTGGGACTGAAGCTTTCTTT.

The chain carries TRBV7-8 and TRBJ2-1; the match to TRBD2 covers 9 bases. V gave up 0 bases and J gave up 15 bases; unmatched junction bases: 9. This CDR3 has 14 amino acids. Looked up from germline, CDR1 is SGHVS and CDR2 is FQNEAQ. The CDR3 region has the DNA TGTGCCAGCAGCTTAGCGGAGGCGGGAGGGCCTTCGTTCTTC. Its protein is CASSLAEAGGPSFF.

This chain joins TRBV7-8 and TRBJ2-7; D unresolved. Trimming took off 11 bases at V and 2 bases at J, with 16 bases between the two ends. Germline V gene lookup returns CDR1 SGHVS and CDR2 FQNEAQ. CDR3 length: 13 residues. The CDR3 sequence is CASQMGFTYEQYF. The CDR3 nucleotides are TGTGCCTCCCAGATGGGGTTCACCTACGAGCAGTACTTC.

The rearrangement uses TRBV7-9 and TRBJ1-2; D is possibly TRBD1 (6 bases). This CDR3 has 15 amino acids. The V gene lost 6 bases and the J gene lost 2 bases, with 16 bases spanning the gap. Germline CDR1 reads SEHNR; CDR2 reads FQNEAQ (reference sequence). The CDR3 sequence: CASSPGRQGNYGYTF. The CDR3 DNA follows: TGTGCCAGCAGTCCCGGTCGGCAGGGGAACTATGGCTACACCTTC.

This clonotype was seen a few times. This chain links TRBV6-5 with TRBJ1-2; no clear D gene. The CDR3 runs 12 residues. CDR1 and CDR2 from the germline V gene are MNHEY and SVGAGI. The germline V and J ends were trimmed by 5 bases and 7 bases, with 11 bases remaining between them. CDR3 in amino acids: CASSGPLSGYTF. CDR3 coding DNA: TGTGCCAGCAGTGGGCCCTTGAGTGGCTACACCTTC.

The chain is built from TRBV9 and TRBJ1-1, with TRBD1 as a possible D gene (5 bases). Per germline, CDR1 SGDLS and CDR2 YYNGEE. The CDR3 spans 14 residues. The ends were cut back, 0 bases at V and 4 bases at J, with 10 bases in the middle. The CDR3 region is CASSVVTGGTEAFF. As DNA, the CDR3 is TGTGCCAGCAGCGTAGTTACAGGCGGCACTGAAGCTTTCTTT.

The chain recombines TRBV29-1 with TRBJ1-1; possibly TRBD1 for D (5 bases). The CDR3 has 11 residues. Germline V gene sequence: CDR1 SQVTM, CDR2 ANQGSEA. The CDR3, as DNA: TGCAGTGGGGGGTGGGAGACTGAAGCTTTCTTT. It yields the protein CSGGWETEAFF.

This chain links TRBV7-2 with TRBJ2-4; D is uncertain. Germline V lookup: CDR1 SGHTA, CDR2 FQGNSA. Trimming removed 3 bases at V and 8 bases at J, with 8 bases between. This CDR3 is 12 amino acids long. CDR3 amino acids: CASSFHRDIQYF. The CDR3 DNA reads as TGTGCCAGCAGCTTTCACAGAGACATTCAGTACTTC.